This T cell receptor beta chain was documented in a study of early T cells in non-severe SARS-CoV-2 infection. For the study at large: Unsorted whole-blood RNA was sequenced in bulk, leaving chains unpaired.

V was clipped by 6 bases and J by 7 bases, with 16 bases between them. Germline loops: CDR1 MDHEN, CDR2 SYDVKM. The CDR3 spans 15 residues. In the library, individual cDNA molecules carried attached unique molecular identifiers. TCRdb recomputed calls from the 5' RACE reads with MiXCR, one row per CDR3 protein. The sample lists tens of thousands of distinct CDR3 sequences; under 15% were seen once. Comment on this clonotype: The antigen is unknown.

General observations from the study: CD4 and private specificities were missed by VDJdb matching, which favored anti-spike CD8 responses.

This TCR was sampled from an adult who was a healthcare worker with PCR-confirmed SARS-CoV-2 infection or an uninfected control (not recorded which). The V and J genes are TRBV28 and TRBJ1-6; a possible D gene is TRBD1 (5 bases). The sequenced sample consisted of whole blood. The CDR3 loop is CASSPHLGGNSPLHF. The CDR3 DNA follows: TGTGCCAGCAGCCCCCACCTGGGGGGGAATTCACCCCTCCACTTT.